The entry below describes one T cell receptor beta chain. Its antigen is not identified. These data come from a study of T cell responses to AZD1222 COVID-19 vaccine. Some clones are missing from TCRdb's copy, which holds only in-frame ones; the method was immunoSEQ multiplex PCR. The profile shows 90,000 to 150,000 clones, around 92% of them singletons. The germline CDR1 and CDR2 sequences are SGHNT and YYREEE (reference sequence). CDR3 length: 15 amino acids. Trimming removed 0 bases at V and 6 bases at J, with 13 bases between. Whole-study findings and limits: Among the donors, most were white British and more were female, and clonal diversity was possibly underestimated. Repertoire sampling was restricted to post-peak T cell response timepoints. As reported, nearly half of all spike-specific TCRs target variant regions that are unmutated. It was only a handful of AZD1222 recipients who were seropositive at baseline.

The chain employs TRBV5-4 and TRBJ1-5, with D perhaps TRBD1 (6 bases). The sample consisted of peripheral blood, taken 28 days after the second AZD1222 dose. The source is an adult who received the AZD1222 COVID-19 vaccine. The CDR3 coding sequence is TGTGCCAGCAGCTTGGGCGCAGGGGTAGGTCAGCCCCAGCATTTT. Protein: CASSLGAGVGQPQHF.